This TCR beta chain was identified during a study of CD8+ T cells in alopecia areata. The CDR3 spans 12 residues. Germline V CDR1 and CDR2: SQVTM, ANQGSEA. Trimming left V 5 bases short and J 6 bases short, with 13 bases between. RNA extraction was followed by reverse transcription into cDNA, which acted as the sequencing template. Assay: immunoSEQ multiplex PCR; the TCRdb copy retains only in-frame clones and omits some. Among about 100,000 clones, approximately 59% were seen once, and the ten largest hold 20%. In regard to this clone: The antigen remains undetermined.

Study-level findings and limits: Although TCR sharing was seen in mice, sharing across patients was less clear, possibly for HLA-related reasons. Besides other cells, scalp samples also yield sequences of resident alphabeta T cells from normal skin. Greater clonality was observed in lesional scalp samples, especially alopecia totalis/universalis, versus normal scalp.

Cell sorting was applied to PBMCs, and CD4+ and CD8+ T cells were collected. V is TRBV29-1 and J is TRBJ1-1; possible D gene TRBD1, 5 bases. This clonotype originated in a human donor in good health. Sequencing was carried out using CD8+ T cells sorted from blood. For the CDR3, the DNA is TGCAGCGTTAAGTGGGACCCGGCTGAAGCTTTCTTT. Amino acid sequence: CSVKWDPAEAFF.